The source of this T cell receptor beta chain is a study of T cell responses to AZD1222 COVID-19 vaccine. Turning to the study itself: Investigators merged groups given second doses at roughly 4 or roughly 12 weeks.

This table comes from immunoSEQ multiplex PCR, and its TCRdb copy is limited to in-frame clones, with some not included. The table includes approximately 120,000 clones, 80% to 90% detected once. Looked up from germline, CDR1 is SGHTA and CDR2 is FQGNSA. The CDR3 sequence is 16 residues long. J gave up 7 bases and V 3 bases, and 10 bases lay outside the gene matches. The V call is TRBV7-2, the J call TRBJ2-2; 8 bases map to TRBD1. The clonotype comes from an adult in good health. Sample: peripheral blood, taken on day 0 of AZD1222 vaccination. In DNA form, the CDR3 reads TGTGCCAGCAGCTTTACCCCAGGGGGCATGATCGGGGAGCTGTTTTTT. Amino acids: CASSFTPGGMIGELFF.